The sequence of this T cell receptor (beta chain) was determined in a study of T cell repertoires in ileal Crohn's disease. Study findings and constraints: Clonal expansions were more frequent in active smokers than non-smokers at surgery.

Described time point: proximal margin of the surgical specimen (macroscopically non-inflamed). CDR1 and CDR2 from the germline V gene are MNHEY and SVGAGI. The CDR3 runs 13 residues. V was clipped by 5 bases and J by 8 bases, with 13 bases between them. The table lists this clone with a count of one. The target antigen is unknown. Some clones are missing from TCRdb's copy, which holds only in-frame ones; the method was immunoSEQ multiplex PCR. The sample lists roughly 7,000 clones, about 78% occurring once. The clonotype originates from an adult with Crohn's disease. The sample consisted of ileal tissue. This rearrangement joins TRBV6-5 to TRBJ2-1; D gene uncertain. In nucleotides, the CDR3 is TGTGCCAGCAGTGTGACGAGTCGTTATGAGCAGTTCTTC. It translates to CASSVTSRYEQFF.